Listed here is a single T cell receptor beta chain. The antigen is unknown. This entry belongs to a study of CXCR3-negative and CXCR3-positive naive CD8 T cells. The study's findings and limits: Relative to memory CD8+ cells, whose diversity was much lower, both naive subsets had comparably high diversity. Naive CXCR3-positive cells had TRB CDR3s more hydrophobic than those of CXCR3-negative naive cells.

The authors prepared UMI-labeled TRB cDNA libraries by 5' RACE. TCRdb re-called the 5' RACE reads; every CDR3 protein appears as one record, without DNA. The sample has 90,000 to 100,000 distinct CDR3 sequences, and its top ten clones hold 0.9% to 1.2%. Per CD8+ T cell subset, triplicate sorts of 300,000 or so cells each were done. The CDR3 runs 14 residues. The chain uses TRBV12-3 or TRBV12-4 and TRBJ1-5. The TCR originated in a human donor in good health. Some clones in this sample may be carry-over from other donors' samples. The sample taken for sequencing was naive CXCR3+ CD8+ T cells from blood. Specified subset: CD45RO-CCR7+CD27+CD95- naive CD8+ T cells expressing CXCR3 (TNR3+). Here the CDR3 reads CASSFQENNQPQHF.